The following is a T cell receptor (beta chain) sequence with its context. These data are taken from a study of blood T cell repertoires in COVID-19. Study information: Some COVID-19 samples were acute and others convalescent; all came from the United States, Italy and Spain.

The CDR3 is 12 residues long. Per germline, CDR1 SNHLY and CDR2 FYNNEI. With 7 bases removed from V and 3 bases from J, the gap between germline ends came to 9 bases. Original methodology: Estimation of nucleated cell counts relied on the amplification of reference gene primers. Some clones are missing from TCRdb's copy, which holds only in-frame ones; the method was immunoSEQ multiplex PCR. V, J and clone size are taken as reported in that table, and D and trimming were inferred from the DNA itself. Altogether around 360,000 clones are present, roughly 90% being singletons, with the ten largest covering roughly 3%. The participants were between about 18 and 90 years old and came from about two dozen US areas. Donors of Cohort 3 who recovered were those that had two negative PCRs, clearance, or symptom resolution.

The source of this sequence is a woman in her twenties or thirties who had recovered from COVID-19. Material: PBMCs or T cells enriched from blood (not recorded which). The chain has TRBV2 and TRBJ1-1; D is unclear. CDR3 loop: CASIAVDTEAFF. DNA of the CDR3: TGTGCCAGCATTGCGGTGGACACTGAAGCTTTCTTT.